This entry concerns a single T cell receptor (beta chain). Its antigen is as yet unknown. The data are from a study of T cell responses to AZD1222 COVID-19 vaccine. General study results and limits: The study identified only five or six AZD1222 recipients as seropositive at baseline. Distributed over spike, vaccine-associated CD4 TCRs predominated at 160-218 and 743-854.

Data came from immunoSEQ multiplex PCR; TCRdb stores just in-frame clones and leaves some out. The sample has some 110,000 clones, around 82% seen once. The V gene end was trimmed by 4 bases and the J gene end by 4 bases; junction bases not matched to a gene: 12. Germline assignment: CDR1 SGHDN and CDR2 FVKESK. This CDR3 is 17 amino acids long. Here the sequenced sample was peripheral blood, taken on day 0 of AZD1222 vaccination. The chain uses TRBV14 and TRBJ2-2; TRBD1 agrees at 7 bases. This TCR was sampled from an adult in good health. In DNA, the CDR3 is TGTGCCAGCAGCCTGTTAACAGGGGCCCCTTTCACCGGGGAGCTGTTTTTT. Translating gives CASSLLTGAPFTGELFF.